The present entry profiles one T cell receptor beta chain with its context. These data are taken from a study of CD8 T cells in Susac syndrome. After removal of 4 bases from V and 6 bases from J, the junction contained 12 bases not matched to a gene. The CDR3 spans 16 residues. Germline values: CDR1 SGHRS, CDR2 YFSETQ. It was with random hexamers that about 0.45 to 1 ug RNA was reverse transcribed. immunoSEQ multiplex PCR amplified TCR beta CDR3 across 54 Vbeta, 13 Jbeta. TCRdb re-analysed the immunoSEQ multiplex PCR reads in MiXCR, keeping a single row per CDR3 protein. This table holds approximately 120,000 distinct CDR3 sequences, more than 90% found once.

This receptor was obtained from a human donor in good health. The chain uses TRBV5-1 and TRBJ2-3, with 9 bases identical to TRBD2. The sequenced material came from CD4+ T cells from PBMCs. The CDR3 loop is CASSPLGSGSSDTQYF. The CDR3 DNA reads as TGCGCCAGCAGCCCCCTGGGTAGCGGGAGTTCCGATACGCAGTATTTT.